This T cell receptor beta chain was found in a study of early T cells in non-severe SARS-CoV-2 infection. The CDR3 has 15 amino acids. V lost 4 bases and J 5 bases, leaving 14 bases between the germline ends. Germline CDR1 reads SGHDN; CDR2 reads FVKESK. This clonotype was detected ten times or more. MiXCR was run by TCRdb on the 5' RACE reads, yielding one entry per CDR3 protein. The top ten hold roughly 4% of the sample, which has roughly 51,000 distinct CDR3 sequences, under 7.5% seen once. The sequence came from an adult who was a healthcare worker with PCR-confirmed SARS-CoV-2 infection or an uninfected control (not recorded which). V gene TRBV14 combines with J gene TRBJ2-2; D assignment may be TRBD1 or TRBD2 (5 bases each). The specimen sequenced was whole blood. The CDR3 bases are TGTGCCAGCAGCCCGGGGCGGAGGCGGACCGGGGAGCTGTTTTTT. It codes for CASSPGRRRTGELFF.